This TCR beta chain was sequenced for a study of blood T cell repertoires in COVID-19. Study at large: There were acute and convalescent COVID-19 samples, and they came from the United States, Italy and Spain.

Libraries were prepared by immunoSEQ multiplex PCR; TCRdb keeps only in-frame clonotypes and omits some of them. The sample carries more than 120,000 clones, about 87% recorded once. Looked up from germline, CDR1 is MGHRA and CDR2 is YSYEKL. This CDR3 region has 16 residues. J was trimmed by 2 bases and V by 0 bases; bases with no gene match: 7. Sequenced input: PBMCs or T cells enriched from blood (not recorded which). The chain employs TRBV4-1 and TRBJ2-7; 7 positions match TRBD2. The receptor's source is a man aged 50 to 59 in a cohort exposed to, infected with or recovered from COVID-19 (not recorded which). The CDR3 is CASSQDWAGVPYEQYF. In DNA, the CDR3 is TGCGCCAGCAGCCAAGATTGGGCGGGAGTTCCCTACGAGCAGTACTTC.